Listed below are T cell receptor beta chains from one sample, sequenced in a study of CD8+CD57+ T cells in acquired aplastic anemia. TCRdb reprocessed the reads with MiXCR, giving one entry per CDR3 protein. The sample consists of under 500,000 distinct CDR3 sequences, over 25% of them appearing once. The specimen sequenced was sorted CD4+, CD8+, or CD8+CD57+ T cells (not recorded which) from PBMCs. These receptors were taken from a human donor with aplastic anemia. The CDR3 runs from the conserved cysteine through the conserved F or W. A D gene is named only where the DNA matches it firmly. Clone size is given for some rows only: seen once, a few or many times, or a class if the clone is expanded.

many | TRBJ2-7 | NA | 13 | TRBV5-1 | TGCGCCAGCAGCTTACATCAGGGACGCGAGCAGTACTTC | CASSLHQGREQYF
NA | TRBJ2-1 | TRBD2 | 17 | TRBV6-2/TRBV6-3 | TGTGCCAGCAGTTACTCGGTGGCGGCGGGGGGCCTCAATGAGCAGTTCTTC | CASSYSVAAGGLNEQFF
NA | TRBJ1-5 | NA | 16 | TRBV30 | TGTGCCTCTTCCCACGACCTCGGGCGTAGCAATCAGCCCCAGCATTTT | CASSHDLGRSNQPQHF
NA | TRBJ2-1 | NA | 15 | TRBV11-1 | TGTGCCAGCAGCTCCTTTAAAGGGACTTACTCTGAGCAGTTCTTC | CASSSFKGTYSEQFF
NA | TRBJ1-2 | TRBD1 | 15 | TRBV28 | TGTGCCAGCAGTCGACGATTAGGACAGGGGTATGGCTACACCTTC | CASSRRLGQGYGYTF
few | TRBJ1-1 | NA | 16 | TRBV20-1 | TGCAGTGCTAGAGATCGTATGGGAACATCGAACACTGAAGCTTTCTTT | CSARDRMGTSNTEAFF
NA | TRBJ2-1 | NA | 13 | TRBV7-3 | TGTGCCAGCAGCTTGAGCGACTACAATGAGCAGTTCTTC | CASSLSDYNEQFF
many | TRBJ2-7 | NA | 15 | TRBV9 | TGTGCCAGCAGCGTAGCCGGGGGCACGGGGTCCGAGCAGTACTTC | CASSVAGGTGSEQYF
few | TRBJ1-2 | NA | 12 | TRBV27 | TGTGCCAGCAGACCTGCAGGGGCCGGCTACACCTTC | CASRPAGAGYTF
many | TRBJ1-5 | NA | 14 | TRBV12-3/TRBV12-4 | TGTGCCAGCAGACTCGAACGGAGCGATCAGCCCCAGCATTTT | CASRLERSDQPQHF
NA | TRBJ1-1 | TRBD1 | 17 | TRBV28 | TGTGCCAGCAGCGGGGTCAGAACAGGGGATCAGAACACTGAAGCTTTCTTT | CASSGVRTGDQNTEAFF
many | TRBJ2-7 | NA | 13 | TRBV10-1 | TGCGCCAGCAGTTCCGCAGGGAGGCACGAGCAGTACTTC | CASSSAGRHEQYF
NA | TRBJ1-3 | NA | 15 | TRBV5-1 | TGCGCCAGCAGGCAGGGAGTCAACTCTGGAAACACCATATATTTT | CASRQGVNSGNTIYF
few | TRBJ2-7 | NA | 12 | TRBV6-6 | TGTGCCACACGACAAGAACTATACGAGCAGTACTTC | CATRQELYEQYF
many | TRBJ2-7 | NA | 17 | TRBV2 | TGTGCCAGCAGTCCTCGCCCCCCTAGCGCGAGCTCCTACGAGCAGTACTTC | CASSPRPPSASSYEQYF
few | TRBJ2-7 | NA | 14 | TRBV20-1 | TGCAGTGCTAGGGGGGGGCAGCGGAGCTACGAGCAGTACTTC | CSARGGQRSYEQYF
few | TRBJ1-6 | TRBD1 | 17 | TRBV5-4 | TGTGCCAGCAGCTTGGGTGGGACAGGGGGCCCGAATTCACCCCTCCACTTT | CASSLGGTGGPNSPLHF
few | TRBJ1-1 | TRBD1 | 13 | TRBV2 | TGTGCCAGCAGGCGGGACAGATACACTGAAGCTTTCTTT | CASRRDRYTEAFF
many | TRBJ2-7 | NA | 13 | TRBV19 | TGTGCCAGTAGTTCAAGCGGGCTATACGAGCAGTACTTC | CASSSSGLYEQYF
NA | TRBJ2-7 | TRBD1 | 14 | TRBV4-2 | TGTGCCAGCAGCCAAGGAGAGACAGGGGCCGAGCAGTACTTC | CASSQGETGAEQYF
few | TRBJ2-7 | NA | 15 | TRBV6-1 | TGTGCCAGCAGTGAAGCCCTAGCGCTGGACTACGAGCAGTACTTC | CASSEALALDYEQYF
few | TRBJ1-2 | TRBD1 | 15 | TRBV30 | TGTGCCTGGAGTCCCGACTCCGGGACAGGGTATGGCTACACCTTC | CAWSPDSGTGYGYTF
NA | TRBJ2-7 | NA | 14 | TRBV3-1 | TGTGCCAGCAGGACAGGAGGAAGGGCCTACGAGCAGTACTTC | CASRTGGRAYEQYF
few | TRBJ2-7 | TRBD2 | 15 | TRBV14 | TGTGCCAGCAGCCAAGTTACTAGCGGGCCGTCCGAGCAGTACTTC | CASSQVTSGPSEQYF
NA | TRBJ2-5 | TRBD2 | 18 | TRBV5-4 | TGTGCCAGCAGCTCCCCGGTGACTAGCGGGAGGGCCGGAGAGACCCAGTACTTC | CASSSPVTSGRAGETQYF
NA | TRBJ2-7 | NA | 13 | TRBV20-1 | TGCAGTGAAAAGGGACGGAGCTCCTACGAGCAGTACTTC | CSEKGRSSYEQYF
NA | TRBJ2-1 | NA | 10 | TRBV9 | TGTGCCAGCAGCGGAAAAGAGCAGTTCTTC | CASSGKEQFF
NA | TRBJ2-4 | NA | 15 | TRBV4-2 | TGTGCCAGCAGCCAAGACGGACAGTCTGGAAACATTCAGTACTTC | CASSQDGQSGNIQYF
NA | TRBJ1-6 | TRBD1 | 15 | TRBV13 | TGTGCCAGCAGCTTCTTCAGACAGGGCAATTCACCCCTCCACTTT | CASSFFRQGNSPLHF
few | TRBJ2-7 | NA | 9 | TRBV7-3 | TGTGCCAGCAGCTCGGGGCAGTACTTC | CASSSGQYF
NA | TRBJ2-5 | NA | 17 | TRBV9 | TGTGCCAGCAGCGTAGCTACTCCCACAGGGGGGGTAGAGACCCAGTACTTC | CASSVATPTGGVETQYF
NA | TRBJ1-4 | TRBD1 | 15 | TRBV15 | TGTGCCACCAGCAGACCCCAGGGGGCGGGAGAAAAACTGTTTTTT | CATSRPQGAGEKLFF
NA | TRBJ2-5 | TRBD2 | 16 | TRBV10-3 | TGTGCCAGCAGTTACCTCCCGGGAGGACACCAAGAGACCCAGTACTTC | CASSYLPGGHQETQYF
NA | TRBJ2-4 | TRBD2 | 14 | TRBV14 | TGTGCCAGCAGCCAAGAGCGTGGACTAGCGGGGACTAACTTC | CASSQERGLAGTNF
many | TRBJ2-6 | NA | 13 | TRBV9 | TGTGCCAGCAGCGTAGATCTCATGGGGGTCCTGACTTTC | CASSVDLMGVLTF
NA | TRBJ1-3 | NA | 13 | TRBV6-1 | TGTGCCAGCAATCGTTTGCAAGGAAACACCATATATTTT | CASNRLQGNTIYF
many | TRBJ2-3 | NA | 13 | TRBV20-1 | TGCAGTGCTAGAGATATCAGCACAGATACGCAGTATTTT | CSARDISTDTQYF
NA | TRBJ2-3 | TRBD2 | 15 | TRBV25-1 | TGTGCCATCAGCCTCCCACTAGCGGGAACAGATACGCAGTATTTT | CAISLPLAGTDTQYF
many | TRBJ1-2 | TRBD1 | 13 | TRBV14 | TGTGCCAGCAGCCAAGTTGACAGGGAGGGCTACACCTTC | CASSQVDREGYTF
many | TRBJ1-6 | NA | 14 | TRBV7-3 | TGTGCCAGCAGCTTAGACAGCCTGAATTCACCCCTCCACTTT | CASSLDSLNSPLHF
many | TRBJ1-2 | TRBD1 | 13 | TRBV6-1 | TGTGCCAGCAGTGAGCAGGGGGTGATAGGCTACACCTTC | CASSEQGVIGYTF
few | TRBJ2-1 | NA | 14 | TRBV7-2 | TGTGCCAGCAGCTTAGAGGGGGTTGCCAATGAGCAGTTCTTC | CASSLEGVANEQFF
many | TRBJ1-2 | NA | 13 | TRBV20-1 | TGCAGTGCTAGACTCACGCCCGTTCATGGCTACACCTTC | CSARLTPVHGYTF
NA | TRBJ2-7 | TRBD2 | 17 | TRBV7-3 | TGTGCCAGCAGCTTACCGCATTGGACTAGCGGAGTCTACGAGCAGTACTTC | CASSLPHWTSGVYEQYF
NA | TRBJ2-1 | NA | 13 | TRBV19 | TGTGCCAGTAGTAGGTACTCCTACAATGAGCAGTTCTTC | CASSRYSYNEQFF
NA | TRBJ2-7 | TRBD1 | 18 | TRBV10-3 | TGTGCCATCAGTGGTGAGCCTAGTTTGACAGGGAGCTCCTACGAGCAGTACTTC | CAISGEPSLTGSSYEQYF
few | TRBJ1-1 | NA | 15 | TRBV5-1 | TGCGCCAGCAGCCTAGGACAAATTGCGAGCACTGAAGCTTTCTTT | CASSLGQIASTEAFF
few | TRBJ1-4 | NA | 14 | TRBV20-1 | TGCAGTGCTAGAGGACCAGGGGCGGGTGAAAAACTGTTTTTT | CSARGPGAGEKLFF
few | TRBJ2-7 | TRBD1 | 14 | TRBV9 | TGTGCCAGCAGCTTCTCCGGGACAGGGTTCGAGCAGTACTTC | CASSFSGTGFEQYF
NA | TRBJ1-4 | NA | 16 | TRBV9 | TGTGCCAGCAGCCCCTATCGGGGTCTGACTAATGAAAAACTGTTTTTT | CASSPYRGLTNEKLFF
NA | TRBJ1-1 | NA | 14 | TRBV7-2 | TGTGCCAGCAGCTTACGGACAGTCAACACTGAAGCTTTCTTT | CASSLRTVNTEAFF
many | TRBJ1-2 | TRBD1 | 16 | TRBV11-2 | TGTGCCAGCAGCTCCCAACCCCGGACAGGGCGCTATGGCTACACCTTC | CASSSQPRTGRYGYTF
NA | TRBJ1-5 | TRBD1 | 15 | TRBV19 | TGTGCCAGTAGCTACAGGGGGCAATCAAATCAGCCCCAGCATTTT | CASSYRGQSNQPQHF
few | TRBJ2-1 | NA | 16 | TRBV20-1 | TGCAGTGCTAGCTCGTTTGCGGCGGGGTCCGCCAATGAGCAGTTCTTC | CSASSFAAGSANEQFF
few | TRBJ1-2 | NA | 14 | TRBV11-2 | TGTGCCAGCAGCTTAGATGGGACCAACTATGGCTACACCTTC | CASSLDGTNYGYTF
many | TRBJ2-5 | TRBD1 | 14 | TRBV2 | TGTGCCAGCAGAAACAGGGGTGGGCAAGAGACCCAGTACTTC | CASRNRGGQETQYF
few | TRBJ1-5 | NA | 13 | TRBV30 | TGTGCCTGGAGTCAACAGGGAAATCAGCCCCAGCATTTT | CAWSQQGNQPQHF
few | TRBJ1-4 | NA | 14 | TRBV19 | TGTGCCAGTAGTAACGAGGCAACTAATGAAAAACTGTTTTTT | CASSNEATNEKLFF